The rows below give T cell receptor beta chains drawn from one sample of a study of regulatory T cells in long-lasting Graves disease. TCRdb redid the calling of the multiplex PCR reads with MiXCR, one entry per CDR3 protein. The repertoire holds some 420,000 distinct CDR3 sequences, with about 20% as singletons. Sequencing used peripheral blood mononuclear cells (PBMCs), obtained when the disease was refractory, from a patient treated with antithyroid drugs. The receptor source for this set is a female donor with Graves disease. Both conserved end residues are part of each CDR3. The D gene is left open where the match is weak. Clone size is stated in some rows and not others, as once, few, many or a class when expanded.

CDR3 DNA: TGTGCCAGCAGTATTAATATGGCACGCGAGACCCAGTACTTC; CDR3 protein: CASSINMARETQYF; D gene: .; J gene: TRBJ2-5; clone size: many; V gene: TRBV28
CDR3 DNA: TGTGCCAGCAGCGCCCTCCCTTATAGCACAGATACGCAGTATTTT; CDR3 protein: CASSALPYSTDTQYF; D gene: .; J gene: TRBJ2-3; clone size: .; V gene: TRBV7-3
CDR3 DNA: TGTGCCAGCAGTCCTGGGGGGGGGCGAGAGACCCAGTACTTC; CDR3 protein: CASSPGGGRETQYF; D gene: .; J gene: TRBJ2-5; clone size: many; V gene: TRBV6-2/TRBV6-3
CDR3 DNA: TGTGCCAGCAGCGTAGCAGGGACCGACACCGGGGAGCTGTTTTTT; CDR3 protein: CASSVAGTDTGELFF; D gene: .; J gene: TRBJ2-2; clone size: .; V gene: TRBV12-3/TRBV12-4
CDR3 DNA: TGTGCCAGCAGCCTAAGGGGCCAGGGGGCTTTGGTTTGGAATGAGCAGTTCTTC; CDR3 protein: CASSLRGQGALVWNEQFF; D gene: TRBD1; J gene: TRBJ2-1; clone size: .; V gene: TRBV7-6
CDR3 DNA: TGCAGTGCGGCAGAAACCAGGGGGTACTCCTACAATGAGCAGTTCTTC; CDR3 protein: CSAAETRGYSYNEQFF; D gene: TRBD1; J gene: TRBJ2-1; clone size: .; V gene: TRBV20-1
CDR3 DNA: TGTGCCAGCAGTCCGCAGGGGACACCGATGAACACTGAAGCTTTCTTT; CDR3 protein: CASSPQGTPMNTEAFF; D gene: .; J gene: TRBJ1-1; clone size: many; V gene: TRBV6-1
CDR3 DNA: TGCAGCGTTTATTTCGACAGGGGGAACACTGAAGCTTTCTTT; CDR3 protein: CSVYFDRGNTEAFF; D gene: TRBD1; J gene: TRBJ1-1; clone size: .; V gene: TRBV29-1
CDR3 DNA: TGTGCCAGCAGCCAATACCAGGGCGCAACTAATGAAAAACTGTTTTTT; CDR3 protein: CASSQYQGATNEKLFF; D gene: .; J gene: TRBJ1-4; clone size: .; V gene: TRBV3-1
CDR3 DNA: TGTGCCAGCACCGCAGTTTCGTGGGGTAATGACGAGCAGTACTTC; CDR3 protein: CASTAVSWGNDEQYF; D gene: .; J gene: TRBJ2-7; clone size: .; V gene: TRBV27
CDR3 DNA: TGTGCCAGCAGTAAAGTAACGCCGGACTCGAACACCGGGGAGCTGTTTTTT; CDR3 protein: CASSKVTPDSNTGELFF; D gene: .; J gene: TRBJ2-2; clone size: .; V gene: TRBV6-1
CDR3 DNA: TGTGCCAGCAGCCCGTCGGGGACTAATGAAAAACTGTTTTTT; CDR3 protein: CASSPSGTNEKLFF; D gene: .; J gene: TRBJ1-4; clone size: .; V gene: TRBV9
CDR3 DNA: TGTGCCAGCAGTTACGACTCCTCCTACGAGCAGTACTTC; CDR3 protein: CASSYDSSYEQYF; D gene: .; J gene: TRBJ2-7; clone size: few; V gene: TRBV6-9
CDR3 DNA: TGTGCCAGTAGTATTGTGAACGCTCGGCGGAGAGGAGCTTTCTTT; CDR3 protein: CASSIVNARRRGAFF; D gene: .; J gene: TRBJ1-1; clone size: .; V gene: TRBV19
CDR3 DNA: TGCGCCAGCAGCTTGGGGCGGATAAACGAAGCTTTCTTT; CDR3 protein: CASSLGRINEAFF; D gene: .; J gene: TRBJ1-1; clone size: .; V gene: TRBV5-1
CDR3 DNA: TGTGCCAGCAGCTCTCAGGAAGGGGGAGAGCAGTACTTC; CDR3 protein: CASSSQEGGEQYF; D gene: .; J gene: TRBJ2-7; clone size: .; V gene: TRBV7-6
CDR3 DNA: TGTGCCAGCAGTTACTCGAAGGACAGGGGAACCACAGATACGCAGTATTTT; CDR3 protein: CASSYSKDRGTTDTQYF; D gene: TRBD1; J gene: TRBJ2-3; clone size: few; V gene: TRBV6-9
CDR3 DNA: TGCGCCAGCAGCTTGGGGACAGGGATTCATGGCTACACCTTC; CDR3 protein: CASSLGTGIHGYTF; D gene: TRBD1; J gene: TRBJ1-2; clone size: .; V gene: TRBV5-1
CDR3 DNA: TGTGCCAGCAGCTTACCCGTAGGCAATCAGCCCCAGCATTTT; CDR3 protein: CASSLPVGNQPQHF; D gene: .; J gene: TRBJ1-5; clone size: .; V gene: TRBV5-5
CDR3 DNA: TGTGCCAGCAGTCCGACGCTAGCGGGAGTGGGTGAGCAGTACTTC; CDR3 protein: CASSPTLAGVGEQYF; D gene: TRBD2; J gene: TRBJ2-7; clone size: .; V gene: TRBV14
CDR3 DNA: TGTGCCAGCAGCCAGGGACAGGGGGCTGGCACCGGGGAGCTGTTTTTT; CDR3 protein: CASSQGQGAGTGELFF; D gene: TRBD1; J gene: TRBJ2-2; clone size: few; V gene: TRBV7-9